The rows below give T cell receptor beta chains drawn from one sample of a study of blood T cell repertoires in COVID-19. TCRdb keeps only in-frame clones here, not all; method: immunoSEQ multiplex PCR. Among over 130,000 clones listed, approximately 89% were seen once. The sample was peripheral blood. These receptors all come from a human donor in a cohort sampled during active COVID-19. Each CDR3 is given with its conserved first and last residue. Only some rows state a clone size, as once, few, many or a class for expanded clones.

>TRBV23-1|.|18
CASSRGQGARAREETQYF
>TRBV7-2|few|18
CASSLRWPSGGLYNEQFF
>TRBV11-3|.|15
CASSISGQGDTEAFF
>TRBV19|.|17
CASRNRGGESSYNEQFF
>TRBV18|.|16
CASSLTGRRWNEKLFF
>TRBV19|.|15
CASSDTGGTNEKLFF
>TRBV24-1|.|16
CATAGAKGGDADTQYF
>TRBV7-9|.|15
CASSLAGGLVDEQFF
>TRBV7-3|few|13
CASSYRGNTEAFF
>TRBV24-1|few|16
CATSDSRTGGGETQYF
>TRBV5-4|.|14
CASSPGGRERGYTF
>TRBV19|.|15
CASSASGGSYNEQFF
>TRBV6-2/TRBV6-3|.|15
CASSPGTGGRTPLHF
>TRBV9|.|17
CASSPRPLEGYNTEAFF
>TRBV4-3|.|16
CASSHNLGGGRETQYF
>TRBV7-2|.|15
CASSLNWGPGAEAFF
>TRBV5-1|.|17
CASSRTISGGNYNEQFF
>TRBV5-1|.|16
CASSLPGTGSYNEQFF
>TRBV7-2|.|12
CASSYRGREQYF
>TRBV7-6|.|14
CASSRTAGSQPQHF
>TRBV9|.|16
CASTPTSGGAPGELFF
>TRBV7-2|.|15
CASSLVGGSTDTQYF
>TRBV12-3/TRBV12-4|.|12
CASSSLLSEQYF
>TRBV7-8|.|13
CGSGRGGRETQYF
>TRBV30|few|13
CAWSQYQGLGYTF
>TRBV2|once|13
CASTGRDNQPQHF
>TRBV15|.|15
CATSRGQAFYNEQFF
>TRBV7-8|.|14
CASSLNIKGNTIYF
>TRBV10-3|.|14
CAIRPEGGSQPQHF
>TRBV6-2/TRBV6-3|.|16
CASTPREGLSNQPQHF
>TRBV14|.|13
CASSVVLNYGYTF
>TRBV11-2|.|16
CASSQEAVPSSYEQYF
>TRBV7-9|.|12
CASSLGDRLQYF
>TRBV29-1|.|15
CSVEGGGALTGELFF
>TRBV7-2|.|16
CASSLAGSGGQETQYF
>TRBV27|once|14
CASSWTAVNTEAFF
>TRBV6-2/TRBV6-3|few|16
CASSYSSRGRGYGYTF
>TRBV5-1|.|15
CASSLVLAGAGELFF
>TRBV28|few|12
CASTSSYSPLHF